Listed here are 22 T cell receptor beta chains from one sample, sequenced in a study of T cell clonality in common variable immunodeficiency (dated by TCRdb to between 2014 and 2017). Beyond this particular receptor, the publication reports: CVID TCRbeta sequences were reported to have fewer deletions and N-nucleotide insertions and to lack highly modified clones with 13 or more V deletions.

The method was the immunoSEQ multiplex PCR assay. The immuneACCESS repertoire file appears here via TCRdb, limited to in-frame rearrangements. These files lack a portion of the clones; in checked studies, under half of the deficit traces to unresolved V genes, and the cause of the others is not known. Across this sample, fewer than 40,000 clones were tabulated and none appeared just once. Jointly, the top ten make up around 5.4% of the sample. For these TCRs, the target antigens are not known. Material for sequencing was peripheral blood mononuclear cells. All receptors derive from a human donor with common variable immunodeficiency.

This clone was counted between two and nine times. The read terminates 3 residues ahead of where the CDR3 ends, so the germline J gene completes it. This rearrangement joins TRBV7-2 to TRBJ2-3; D possibly corresponds to TRBD2 (6 bases). Germline CDR1 is SGHTA and CDR2 is FQGNSA. This CDR3 is built from 15 residues. V was clipped by 5 bases and J by 1 base, with 13 bases between them. The CDR3 here is CASSTAGLRTDTQYF. The sequenced CDR3 bases are TGTGCCAGCAGCACGGCGGGACTTCGCACAGATACG.

This clone showed up just a few times. With the read ending 3 residues before the CDR3 end, the germline J gene is used to fill in that end. The genes are TRBV2 and TRBJ2-4, with 7 bases matching TRBD1. CDR1 is SNHLY and CDR2 is FYNNEI in the germline V gene. V dropped 7 bases and J dropped 0; count of bases not matched to a gene: 9. CDR3 length equals 16 residues. This CDR3 is CASKKGQEIAKNIQYF. CDR3 bases read: TGTGCCAGCAAAAAAGGACAGGAGATAGCCAAAAACATT.

This clone was recorded a few times. The CDR3 goes on 3 residues after the read ends, and that part is filled in from the germline J gene. The rearrangement links TRBV18 to TRBJ1-6, with 10 nucleotides matching TRBD1. The CDR3 length is 19 residues. V was pared by 6 bases and J by 10 bases, with 21 bases of the junction left unmatched. CDR1 and CDR2 (germline): KGHSH, LQKENI. This chain's CDR3 is CASSLLATGTGEFISPLHF. Incomplete CDR3 DNA: TGTGCCAGCTCCCTACTCGCTACCGGGACAGGGGAATTCATATCACCC.

This clone was recorded at least ten times. Coverage ceases 3 residues before the CDR3 finishes, and the germline J gene fills in the end. The chain joins TRBV7-2 to TRBJ2-5, with D unclear. This CDR3 is 11 amino acids long. V was trimmed by 4 bases and J by 5 bases, leaving 5 bases between them. The V gene's germline CDR1 is SGHTA and CDR2 FQGNSA. CDR3 sequence: CASSSRETQYF. The DNA read from the CDR3 is TGTGCCAGCAGCTCTCGTGAGACC.

In this sample, this clone turned up many times. The CDR3 goes on 3 residues after the read ends, and that part is filled in from the germline J gene. V usage is TRBV5-1 and J usage is TRBJ1-2; TRBD1 is a possible D gene (6 bases). The V end was cut by 0 bases, the J end by 3 bases, with 9 bases between. Germline loops: CDR1 SGHRS, CDR2 YFSETQ. This CDR3 spans 14 amino acids. The CDR3 DNA, read in part, is TGCGCCAGCAGCTTGGACAGGGATCACTATGGC. This translates into CASSLDRDHYG. The whole CDR3 protein is CASSLDRDHYGYTF. The full variable domain, with the rest looked up from reference TRBV5-1 and TRBJ1-2, is KAGVTQTPRYLIKTRGQQVTLSCSPISGHRSVSWYQQTPGQGLQFLFEYFSETQRNKGNFPGRFSGRQFSNSRSEMNVSTLELGDSALYLCASSLDRDHYGYTFGSGTRLTVV.

Of note for this clone: The read terminates 3 residues ahead of where the CDR3 ends, so the germline J gene completes it. The chain uses TRBV5-3 and TRBJ2-7; D is possibly TRBD1 or TRBD2 (6 bases each). TRBV5-3 is reported as an ORF; its role is uncertain. The CDR3 loop spans 13 amino acids. Incomplete CDR3 DNA: TGTGCAAAAAGCGGGCAGGGGACCTACGAG. It is translated as CAKSGQGTYE. The CDR3 in full is CAKSGQGTYEQYF.

This clone was seen a few times. The sequence runs out 3 residues before the end of the CDR3; the remainder is reconstructed from the germline J gene. This sequence joins TRBV7-6 and TRBJ1-2, with TRBD1 identical over 7 bases. Germline values: CDR1 SGHVS, CDR2 FNYEAQ. CDR3 size: 15 residues. J lost 7 bases, V lost 0 bases, and 8 bases had no gene match. The part of the CDR3 DNA that was read is TGTGCCAGCAGCTTAGCGCTAAGGGGGCCGGGTGGC. Its protein product is CASSLALRGPGG. The complete CDR3 protein is CASSLALRGPGGYTF.

Turning to this clone: The CDR3 end falls 3 residues outside the read, so it is completed with the germline J gene. The V gene is TRBV11-3, the J gene TRBJ2-7, with D possibly TRBD1 on 6 matching bases. The length of the CDR3 is 13 residues. The germline V gene has CDR1 SGHNT and CDR2 YENEEA. With 5 bases removed from V and 2 bases from J, the gap between germline ends came to 10 bases. CDR3 in amino acids: CASSRRGPYEQYF. Incomplete CDR3 DNA: TGTGCCAGCAGCCGCAGGGGACCCTACGAG.

In regard to this clone: The read is 3 residues too short to cover the CDR3 end, so that end is filled in from the germline J gene. This chain links TRBV11-1 with TRBJ2-3; 7 bases align to TRBD2. The CDR3 runs to 15 residues. Germline V gives CDR1 SGHAT, CDR2 FQDESV (reference sequence). V shed 8 bases and J 2 bases; nucleotides not matched to a gene: 10. The CDR3 protein is CASGPASGYTDTQYF. The part of the CDR3 DNA that was read is TGTGCCAGCGGCCCAGCTAGCGGATACACAGATACG.

This clone was seen at least ten times. The read ends 3 residues early relative to the CDR3; the germline J gene fills the gap. The gene calls are TRBV19 and TRBJ2-7; D gene uncertain. The ends were cut back, 9 bases at V and 0 bases at J, with 12 bases in the middle. This CDR3 has 13 residues. Looked up from germline, CDR1 is LNHDA and CDR2 is SQIVND (reference sequence). Incomplete CDR3 DNA: TGTGCCAGCCGTAACTTAAGCTCCTACGAG. Amino acids: CASRNLSSYE. The CDR3 in its entirety is CASRNLSSYEQYF.

A word on this clone: The CDR3 is cut off 3 residues early in the read; its end comes from the germline J gene. The chain is built from TRBV20-1 and TRBJ1-4; TRBD1 aligns across 7 bases. The CDR3 runs 13 residues. The J segment lost 7 bases and the V segment lost 5 bases, leaving 7 bases of the junction unmatched. Germline V gene sequence: CDR1 DFQATT, CDR2 SNEGSKA (reference sequence). Here the CDR3 reads CSAGRGPGEKLFF. CDR3 bases read: TGCAGTGCTGGAAGGGGGCCGGGTGAAAAA.

This clone came up many times. The CDR3 is cut off 3 residues early in the read; its end comes from the germline J gene. This chain joins TRBV19 and TRBJ1-6; D gene unclear. The CDR3 totals 15 residues. CDR1 and CDR2 from the germline V gene are LNHDA and SQIVND (reference sequence). V gave up 3 bases and J gave up 8 bases, with 14 bases separating them. CDR3 DNA, as far as it was read: TGTGCCAGTAGTATGTCGCTCCAGCGGGATTCACCC. This codes for CASSMSLQRDSP. From start to end, the CDR3 is CASSMSLQRDSPLHF.

A remark on this clone: The read halts 3 residues ahead of the CDR3 end, with the missing end drawn from the germline J gene. V gene TRBV20-1 combines with J gene TRBJ2-3; TRBD1 matches at 9 bases. J lost 4 bases, V lost 8 bases, and 13 bases had no gene match. Germline CDR1 is DFQATT and CDR2 is SNEGSKA (reference sequence). The CDR3 runs 15 residues. CDR3: CSYTKRGQGSDTQYF. The CDR3 DNA, read in part, is TGCAGTTACACTAAGAGGGGACAGGGTTCAGATACG.

This clone was seen a handful of times. Read coverage stops 3 residues before the CDR3 terminus; the germline J gene supplies the remainder. The chain links TRBV19 to TRBJ1-4, with D perhaps TRBD1 (5 bases). The ends were cut back, 6 bases at V and 6 bases at J, with 23 bases in the middle. Germline-derived CDR1 and CDR2 are LNHDA and SQIVND (reference sequence). CDR3 length equals 17 residues. CDR3 region: CASSPPGQWGEDEKLFF. The covered CDR3 bases are TGTGCCAGTAGCCCCCCTGGACAATGGGGTGAAGATGAAAAA. Combining the CDR3 with reference TRBV19 and TRBJ1-4 gives the whole variable domain DGGITQSPKYLFRKEGQNVTLSCEQNLNHDAMYWYRQDPGQGLRLIYYSQIVNDFQKGDIAEGYSVSREKKESFPLTVTSAQKNPTAFYLCASSPPGQWGEDEKLFFGSGTQLSVL.

This clone appeared a few times. The read comes to an end 3 residues before the CDR3 does, leaving the germline J gene to fill in the end. The chain joins TRBV19 to TRBJ1-1, with unresolved D. The CDR3 is 10 residues long. The germline CDR1 and CDR2 sequences are LNHDA and SQIVND (reference sequence). The CDR3 sequence: CASIMGKAFF. CDR3 DNA (partial): TGTGCCAGTATTATGGGCAAA.

With respect to this clone: The read halts 3 residues ahead of the CDR3 end, with the missing end drawn from the germline J gene. The chain is built from TRBV19 and TRBJ1-2; perhaps TRBD1 as D (5 bases). CDR3 size: 14 residues. Trimming shortened V by 3 bases and J by 7 bases, and 15 bases separated the two germline ends. Germline assignment: CDR1 LNHDA and CDR2 SQIVND (reference sequence). Partial CDR3 DNA: TGTGCCAGTAGTATCAGTACAGGTTCGATTGGC. It translates to CASSISTGSIG. The whole CDR3 region reads CASSISTGSIGYTF.

Regarding this clone: The CDR3 end is not reached by the read, which stops 3 residues before it; the germline J gene fills it in. The chain combines TRBV7-9 with TRBJ1-1; D call uncertain. The ends were cut back, 5 bases at V and 0 bases at J, with 7 bases in the middle. The CDR3 is 13 residues long. Germline CDR1 is SEHNR and CDR2 is FQNEAQ (reference sequence). The CDR3 loop is CASSAIMNTEAFF. The CDR3 bases that were read are TGTGCCAGCAGCGCTATCATGAACACTGAA.

Of note for this clone: Read sequence stops 3 residues before the CDR3 end, and the germline J gene provides the missing end. J is TRBJ1-1 and V is TRBV18; D is unresolved. Trimming removed 2 bases at V and 3 bases at J, with 10 bases between. This CDR3 region has 14 residues. Germline values: CDR1 KGHSH, CDR2 LQKENI. The DNA read from the CDR3 is TGTGCCAGCTCACCATCCGATAGGGACACTGAA. The encoded protein is CASSPSDRDTE. The full CDR3 is CASSPSDRDTEAFF.

The table lists this clone with a few counts. The CDR3 goes on 3 residues after the read ends, and that part is filled in from the germline J gene. Other DNA sequences of this sample code for an identical CDR3. This chain uses TRBV18 with TRBJ1-3, with D perhaps matching TRBD1 (5 bases). This CDR3 comprises 14 residues. Trimming shortened V by 8 bases and J by 4 bases, and 15 bases separated the two germline ends. Germline loops: CDR1 KGHSH, CDR2 LQKENI. The CDR3 loop is CASTEGQGGNTIYF. The sequenced CDR3 bases are TGTGCCAGCACGGAGGGGCAGGGCGGAAACACC.

This clone is deemed medium-sized. CDR3 sequence reads: CASSLWAGARGNTIYF. The covered CDR3 bases are TGTGCCAGTAGTCTCTGGGCAGGGGCGCGGGGAAACACC. The rearrangement uses TRBV19 and TRBJ1-3, with D possibly being TRBD1 (6 bases). The CDR3 end falls 3 residues outside the read, so it is completed with the germline J gene. This CDR3 has 16 residues. The V gene lost 5 bases and the J gene lost 4 bases, with 18 bases spanning the gap. The V gene's germline CDR1 is LNHDA and CDR2 SQIVND (reference sequence).

The table lists this clone with a few counts. The CDR3 is cut off 3 residues early in the read; its end comes from the germline J gene. The gene calls are TRBV19 and TRBJ1-2; D is ambiguous. The CDR3 runs to 13 residues. Trimming took off 0 bases at V and 5 bases at J, with 7 bases between the two ends. Germline CDR1 reads LNHDA; CDR2 reads SQIVND (reference sequence). Partial CDR3 DNA: TGTGCCAGTAGTATAGATCTAGGTTATGGC. This sequence encodes CASSIDLGYG. The CDR3, in full, reads CASSIDLGYGYTF. Looking up the rest from reference TRBV19 and TRBJ1-2 gives the full variable domain: DGGITQSPKYLFRKEGQNVTLSCEQNLNHDAMYWYRQDPGQGLRLIYYSQIVNDFQKGDIAEGYSVSREKKESFPLTVTSAQKNPTAFYLCASSIDLGYGYTFGSGTRLTVV.

As regards this clone: The CDR3 extends 3 residues past the end of the read, so its final part is completed from the germline J gene. The V gene is TRBV19, the J gene TRBJ2-3; 7 nucleotides line up with TRBD2. The CDR3 spans 15 residues. Per germline, CDR1 LNHDA and CDR2 SQIVND (reference sequence). J lost 0 bases, V lost 3 bases, and 3 bases had no gene match. The CDR3 region is CASSIERGSTDTQYF. The CDR3 DNA, read in part, is TGTGCCAGTAGTATCGAGCGGGGAAGCACAGATACG.